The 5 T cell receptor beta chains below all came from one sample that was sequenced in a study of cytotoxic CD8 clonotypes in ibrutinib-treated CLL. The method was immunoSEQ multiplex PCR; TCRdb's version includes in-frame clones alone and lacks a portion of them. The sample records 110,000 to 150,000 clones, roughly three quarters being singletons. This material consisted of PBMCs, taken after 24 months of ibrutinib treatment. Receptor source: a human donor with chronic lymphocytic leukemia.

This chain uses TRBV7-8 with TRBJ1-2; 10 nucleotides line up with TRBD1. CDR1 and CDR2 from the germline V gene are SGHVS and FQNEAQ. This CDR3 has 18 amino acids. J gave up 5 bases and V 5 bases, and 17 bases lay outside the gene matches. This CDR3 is CASSPKPGTGVGGYGYTF. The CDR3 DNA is TGTGCCAGCAGCCCCAAGCCTGGGACAGGGGTAGGAGGTTATGGCTACACCTTC.

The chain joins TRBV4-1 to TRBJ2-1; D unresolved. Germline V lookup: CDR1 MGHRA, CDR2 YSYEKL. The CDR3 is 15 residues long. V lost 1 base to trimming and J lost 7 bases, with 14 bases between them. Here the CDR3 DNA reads TGCGCCAGCAGCCAAGCCGGTGAAAGACGGAATGAGCAGTTCTTC. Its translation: CASSQAGERRNEQFF.

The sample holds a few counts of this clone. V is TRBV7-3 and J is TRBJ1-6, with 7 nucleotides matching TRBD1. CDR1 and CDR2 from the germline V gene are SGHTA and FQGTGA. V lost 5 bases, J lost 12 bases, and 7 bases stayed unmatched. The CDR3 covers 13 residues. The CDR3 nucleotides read TGTGCCAGCAGCCCCCGGACAGGCGGACCCCTCCACTTT. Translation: CASSPRTGGPLHF.

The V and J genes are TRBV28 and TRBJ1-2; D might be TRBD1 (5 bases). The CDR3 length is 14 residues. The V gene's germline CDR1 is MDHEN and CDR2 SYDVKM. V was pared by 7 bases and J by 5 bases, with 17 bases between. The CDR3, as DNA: TGTGCCAGCACCCCACCAGTGGGGGGGTATGGCTACACCTTC. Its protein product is CASTPPVGGYGYTF.

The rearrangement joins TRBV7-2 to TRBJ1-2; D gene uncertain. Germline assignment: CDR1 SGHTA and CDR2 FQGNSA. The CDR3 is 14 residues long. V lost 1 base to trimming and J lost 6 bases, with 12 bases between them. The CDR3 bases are TGTGCCAGCAGCTTAGGGGGTGGGTATAATGGCTACACCTTC. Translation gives CASSLGGGYNGYTF.